The 23 T cell receptor beta chains in this list originate from one sample, sequenced in a study of tumor-infiltrating lymphocytes in primary liver carcinoma. A constant-region primer primed TCR beta cDNA synthesis from roughly 510 ng of total RNA. ARM-PCR, slightly modified, supplied the TCR beta libraries through three nested multiplex PCR rounds. Two initial PCR rounds of around 10 cycles each paired TRBV1-TRBV30 forward primers with a C-beta reverse primer. TCRdb passed the multiplex PCR reads through MiXCR, listing each CDR3 protein once. Here the sample spans about 96,000 distinct CDR3 sequences, 65% to 70% being singletons. Each 20-30 mg portion of unsorted bulk tissue served as the source for co-extraction of RNA and DNA. Material: tumor-adjacent normal liver tissue. These receptors were obtained from a man in his forties or fifties with primary liver carcinoma and hepatitis B virus infection.

A remark on this clonotype: This may stem from a read error, because a much larger clone lies one nucleotide away. The rearrangement joins TRBV5-6 to TRBJ2-4; D not certain. Germline values: CDR1 SGHDT, CDR2 YYEEEE. V lost 0 bases and J 8 bases, leaving 9 bases between the germline ends. The CDR3 spans 13 residues. As DNA, the CDR3 is TGTGCCAGCAGCTTGGATCGGGTTGACATTCAGTACTTC. This sequence encodes CASSLDRVDIQYF.

This clonotype was found many times. The chain couples TRBV28 to TRBJ2-7, with D tentatively TRBD2 (5 bases). This CDR3 spans 15 amino acids. Germline V lookup: CDR1 MDHEN, CDR2 SYDVKM. V lost 4 bases, J lost 4 bases, and 17 bases lay in between. The CDR3 nucleotides are TGTGCCAGCAGTTCCGCTAGGGAGCCCTTATACGAGCAGTACTTC. This gives the protein CASSSAREPLYEQYF.

This clonotype was detected once. With a much larger clone just one base away, this may be a read error. The chain recombines TRBV5-6 with TRBJ2-3; 7 bases are a match to TRBD2. V lost 0 bases and J lost 3; bases outside the gene matches: 7. Looked up from germline, CDR1 is SGHDT and CDR2 is YYEEEE. The CDR3 sequence is 16 residues long. The CDR3 nucleotides read TGTGCCAGCAGCTTGGAACTAGCGATTAGAACAGATACGCAGTATTTT. Residues: CASSLELAIRTDTQYF. Full variable domain (remainder filled in from reference TRBV5-6 and TRBJ2-3): DAGVTQSPTHLIKTRGQQVTLRCSPKSGHDTVSWYQQALGQGPQFIFQYYEEEERQRGNFPDRFSGHQFPNYSSELNVNALLLGDSALYLCASSLELAIRTDTQYFGPGTRLTVL.

Note on this clonotype: An end of the junction does not agree with germline; a read error may underlie this. V and J are TRBV11-1 and TRBJ2-3, with D maybe TRBD2 (5 bases). The germline CDR1 and CDR2 sequences are SGHAT and FQDESV (reference sequence). This CDR3 spans 15 amino acids. CDR3 amino acids: CVSSSGGGGSDTQYF. The CDR3 DNA reads TGTGTCAGCAGCTCCGGTGGAGGAGGCTCGGATACGCAGTATTTT.

The rearrangement uses TRBV20-1 and TRBJ2-6, with D possibly being TRBD1 (6 bases). Germline-derived CDR1 and CDR2 are DFQATT and SNEGSKA (reference sequence). The CDR3 totals 16 residues. V lost 0 bases, J lost 3 bases, and 12 bases lay in between. CDR3 region: CSARDYQGLGANVLTF. The CDR3 DNA is TGCAGTGCTAGAGATTACCAGGGGCTTGGGGCCAACGTCCTGACTTTC.

On this clonotype: A read error is likely, as this CDR3 ends without the conserved phenylalanine or tryptophan. V gene TRBV4-1 combines with J gene TRBJ2-1; 10 nucleotides agree with TRBD1. The CDR3 runs to 16 residues. The germline CDR1 and CDR2 sequences are MGHRA and YSYEKL. Germline trimming cut 1 base from V and 6 bases from J; bases unmatched to any gene: 6. Written as DNA, the CDR3 is TGCGCCAGCAGCCAAGCAGGACAGGGGGGAACCAATGAGCAGTTCTTA. Its protein product is CASSQAGQGGTNEQFL.

On this clonotype: This likely comes from a read error, as the CDR3 has no conserved phenylalanine or tryptophan at its end. CDR3 residues: CTSSLGGALPYEQYL. In DNA, the CDR3 is TGTACCAGCAGCCTCGGCGGGGCTCTACCCTACGAGCAGTACTTG. V usage is TRBV11-2 and J usage is TRBJ2-7; D may be TRBD2 (6 bases). The CDR3 is 15 residues long. In germline, CDR1 is SGHAT, CDR2 FQNNGV.

There are a few counts of this clonotype. Since a much larger clone is just one base distant, this may be a read error. The DNA is left out, because the CDR3 cannot be placed on it with certainty; the CDR3 is given as TCRdb lists it. This CDR3 is CTSSTSTGETQYF. The chain couples TRBV6-1 to TRBJ2-5; TRBD1, as called in the table, went unchecked against the DNA. The CDR3 adds up to 13 amino acids, both ends counted. Germline CDR1 is MNHNS and CDR2 is SASEGT.

This clonotype was seen only a few times. V gene TRBV20-1 combines with J gene TRBJ2-1; the D is unclear. Per the germline V gene, CDR1 is DFQATT and CDR2 is SNEGSKA (reference sequence). CDR3 length equals 12 residues. Trimming stripped 0 bases from V and 3 bases from J, with 3 bases between. CDR3 residues: CSARESYNEQFF. The DNA for the CDR3 is TGCAGTGCTAGAGAGAGCTACAATGAGCAGTTCTTC.

J is TRBJ2-7 and V is TRBV11-2; 7 positions agree with TRBD1. The V gene end was trimmed by 8 bases and the J gene end by 3 bases; junction bases not matched to a gene: 16. The CDR3 covers 16 residues. Germline values: CDR1 SGHAT, CDR2 FQNNGV. In DNA form, the CDR3 reads TGTGCCAGCGGCCCCCCCCCGACAGGGTACGTCTACGAGCAGTACTTC. Its translation: CASGPPPTGYVYEQYF.

This chain uses TRBV6-1 with TRBJ2-2; 8 bases map to TRBD1. This CDR3 has 15 amino acids. V shed 6 bases and J 9 bases; nucleotides not matched to a gene: 12. Germline V CDR1 and CDR2: MNHNS, SASEGT. CDR3 amino acids: CASRERQGATRELFF. The CDR3 DNA is TGTGCCAGCAGAGAGAGGCAGGGGGCAACCCGGGAGCTGTTTTTT.

The rearrangement links TRBV11-2 to TRBJ2-1, with D tentatively TRBD2 (6 bases). V shed 1 base and J shed 7 bases, with 17 bases lying between them. The CDR3 has 16 residues. Germline V lookup: CDR1 SGHAT, CDR2 FQNNGV. The CDR3 DNA reads as TGTGCCAGCAGCTTAGCGTATCTAGCGCCTTATAATGAGCAGTTCTTC. Translated, it gives CASSLAYLAPYNEQFF.

A note on this clonotype: This could be a read error, since a much larger clone is one nucleotide away. In this CDR3 the conserved last residue, phenylalanine or tryptophan, is missing, so a read error is likely. The CDR3 DNA sequence: TGCGCCAGCACTAGCGGGGGGTACAATGAGCAGTTCTTA. Protein: CASTSGGYNEQFL. V is TRBV10-2 and J is TRBJ2-1; 11 bases map to TRBD2. Germline CDR1 and CDR2: WSHSY and SAAADI. The CDR3 extends over 13 amino acids. The junction had 0 bases not matched to a gene; V was cut back by 7 bases and J by 4 bases.

Note on this clonotype: A much larger clone lies a single base off, so this may be a read error. The chain links TRBV28 to TRBJ1-1; no clear D gene. The CDR3 totals 14 residues. Germline V lookup: CDR1 MDHEN, CDR2 SYDVKM. The CDR3 nucleotides read TGTGCCAACAGTTTGGGTTGGGGAAACACTGAAGCTTTCTTT. Its translation: CANSLGWGNTEAFF.

Comments on this clonotype: With a much larger clone just one base away, this may be a read error. The rearrangement links TRBV6-2 or TRBV6-3 to TRBJ1-2; D is uncertain. From germline, CDR1 is MNHEY and CDR2 SVGEGT. The CDR3 totals 16 residues. The CDR3 nucleotides are TGTGCCAGCTGTTACCCCCACCCCTTGAGGGCGGATGGCTACACCTTC. It encodes CASCYPHPLRADGYTF.

The CDR3: CASSLLGDYKTQYF. The CDR3, as DNA: TGTGCCAGCAGCTTATTGGGGGACTACAAGACCCAGTACTTC. V and J are TRBV11-2 and TRBJ2-5; 7 bases agree with TRBD2. Germline V gene lookup returns CDR1 SGHAT and CDR2 FQNNGV. V shed 2 bases and J 6 bases; nucleotides not matched to a gene: 6. This CDR3 is built from 14 residues. The full variable domain, with the rest looked up from reference TRBV11-2 and TRBJ2-5, is EAGVAQSPRYKIIEKRQSVAFWCNPISGHATLYWYQQILGQGPKLLIQFQNNGVVDDSQLPKDRFSAERLKGVDSTLKIQPAKLEDSAVYLCASSLLGDYKTQYFGPGTRLLVL.

At least ten counts were recorded for this clonotype. This chain links TRBV5-4 with TRBJ2-3, with a weak D call TRBD2 (6 bases). The germline V gene has CDR1 SGHNT and CDR2 YYREEE (reference sequence). CDR3 length: 12 amino acids. V was pared by 3 bases and J by 5 bases, with 7 bases between. The CDR3 nucleotides read TGTGCCAGCAGCTCGGGGGAAGATACGCAGTATTTT. It is translated as CASSSGEDTQYF.

The chain carries TRBV25-1 and TRBJ2-3, with a tentative D call TRBD2 (7 bases). The CDR3 loop spans 14 amino acids. Trimming took 5 bases from V and 2 from J, leaving 11 bases between them. The germline CDR1 and CDR2 sequences are MGHDK and SYGVNS. CDR3 loop: CASSLGGHTDTQYF. CDR3 nucleotide sequence: TGTGCCAGCAGTCTGGGGGGGCACACAGATACGCAGTATTTT.

With regard to this clonotype: With a much larger clone just one base away, this may be a read error. The rearrangement joins TRBV5-4 to TRBJ2-2; 12 bases are shared with TRBD2. Germline V gene lookup returns CDR1 SGHNT and CDR2 YYREEE (reference sequence). The CDR3 spans 16 residues. The CDR3 DNA reads as TGTGCCATCAGCTTTAGGACTAGCGGGATCACCGGGGAGCTGTTTTTT. This gives the protein CAISFRTSGITGELFF.

Points on this clonotype: The CDR3 does not close with the conserved phenylalanine or tryptophan, likely indicating a read error. The CDR3 nucleotides are TGTGCCAGCAGTCGTTGGTCAGGGATGAAAGCTGGGGCCAACGTCCTGACTCTC. This codes for CASSRWSGMKAGANVLTL. The chain couples TRBV6-5 to TRBJ2-6, with D perhaps TRBD1 (5 bases). This CDR3 is built from 18 residues. Germline lookup yields CDR1 MNHEY and CDR2 SVGAGI. V lost 5 bases to trimming and J lost 2 bases, with 19 bases between them.

This clonotype is judged medium-sized. The chain has TRBV29-1 and TRBJ2-2; D is unclear. This CDR3 region has 12 residues. Germline CDR1 and CDR2: SQVTM and ANQGSEA. Trimming pared 4 bases from V and 2 bases from J, leaving 5 bases between. CDR3 amino acids: CSVATNTGELFF. CDR3 in DNA: TGCAGCGTTGCTACAAACACCGGGGAGCTGTTTTTT.

A word on this clonotype: A much larger clone lies one base from this, so it may be a read error. The chain links TRBV5-5 to TRBJ2-3; a weak D match, TRBD2 (5 bases). Germline values: CDR1 SGHKS, CDR2 YYEKEE (reference sequence). The CDR3 consists of 12 residues. V was trimmed by 5 bases and J by 7 bases, leaving 11 bases between them. CDR3: CASSRRYNTQYF. CDR3 coding DNA: TGTGCCAGCAGTAGGAGGTATAATACGCAGTATTTT.

Comment on this clonotype: A read error may be the cause here, since a much bigger clone is one base away. The chain uses TRBV7-8 and TRBJ2-3; 10 nucleotides align to TRBD2. Germline assignment: CDR1 SGHVS and CDR2 FQNEAQ. This CDR3 is built from 17 residues. As DNA, the CDR3 is TGTGCCAGCAGCTTTCGGTTATCTAGCGGGAGATTAGATACGCGGTATTTT. It specifies CASSFRLSSGRLDTRYF.